This TCR beta chain was captured by sequencing in a study of beta chain features in type 1 diabetes. Expressed TCRB transcripts were sequenced after all isolated RNA was converted to cDNA. Some clones are missing from TCRdb's copy, which holds only in-frame ones; the method was immunoSEQ multiplex PCR. The sample records fewer than 45,000 clones, approximately 61% being singletons. Broader study findings: TCRB CDR3 length was moderately but significantly reduced in all four CD4+ subsets of Type 1 diabetes patients. Overrepresentation of cells with high TCR expression could result from cDNA sequencing.

CDR3 length equals 13 residues. Per germline, CDR1 LNHNV and CDR2 YYDKDF (reference sequence). Comments on this clone: Its matching antigen is unknown.

This receptor was identified in a man aged 25 to 45 with type 1 diabetes. Some clones in this sample may be carry-over from other donors' samples. The sequenced sample was Tregs from blood. The chain couples TRBV15 to TRBJ2-5; no firm D call. The assigned J gene may be wrong: the sequence end matches TRBJ2-7 better. The CDR3 reads CATSRDSSYEQYF. Written as DNA, the CDR3 is TGTGCCACCAGCAGGGATAGCTCCTACGAGCAGTACTTC.